This T cell receptor (beta chain) emerged from a study of blood T cells in healthy people across ages. The donors, healthy Caucasians from Russia, were aged about 6 to 90. With respect to this clonotype: Antigen: not known.

General study points: Roughly linearly, TCR beta diversity per million T cells fell as age increased. A strong correlation was found between TCR beta diversity and the percentage of naive T cells. PBMCs went unsorted, and a conclusive naive versus antigen-experienced comparison was therefore prevented.

A second 7 to 11 cycle PCR used barcoded and J-beta primers. TCRdb re-called the 5' RACE reads through MiXCR, storing one row per CDR3 protein. The sample includes around 790,000 distinct CDR3 sequences, around 45% of them seen just once. V lost 6 bases and J lost 6; bases outside the gene matches: 5. Germline V gene data show CDR1 as MNHEY and CDR2 as SVGEGT. The length of the CDR3 is 13 residues. This chain joins TRBV6-2 or TRBV6-3 and TRBJ1-2; TRBD1 matches at 9 bases. The receptor was isolated from a man in his fifties or sixties in good health. Specimen: blood. CDR3 residues: CASRTRDRDGYTF. Here the CDR3 DNA reads TGTGCCAGCAGGACCCGGGACAGGGATGGCTACACCTTC.